This TCR beta chain was recovered during a study of blood T cell repertoires in COVID-19 (dated by TCRdb to 2020 to 2022). As for the study more broadly: Collaborator samples came from the United States, Italy and Spain and covered acute and convalescent phases of COVID-19. The material from the prospective study consisted of cDNA or gDNA derived from T cells, B-cell-depleted T cells, or PBMCs. The dataset comprised deeply sampled blood TCRbeta repertoires from subjects exposed to, actively infected with, or recovered from COVID-19. A freely available public database, intended as a resource for researchers studying the immune response to SARS-CoV-2, is where the repertoires were released. The samples were drawn from the first 160 participants of the ongoing ImmuneRACE study and from 1,254 subjects provided by 6 global collaborators. Sample metadata almost always included a de-identified subject ID, COVID-19 status, age in years and sex. Where available, HLA class I and class II types were taken from metadata supplied by the sample provider and were not determined by assay-based typing.

Results and caveats for the whole study, not just this receptor: The quantity of clinical and demographic metadata differed by source and by participant and was supplied without curation.

TCRbeta CDR3 regions were amplified from genomic DNA using the immunoSEQ Assay, a bias-controlled multiplex PCR. In the authors' own workflow: The number of nucleated cells in each sample was estimated from the amplification of reference gene primers within the assay. Sequence reads were collapsed and filtered to measure the absolute abundance of every unique TCRbeta CDR3 rearrangement. For each sample, productive Simpson clonality was calculated by taking the square root of Simpson's diversity index across productive rearrangements. The source is immuneACCESS, and TCRdb retained only in-frame sequences with V and J called. Part of the clones is not carried over; for the studies checked, unresolved V genes explain less than half of this, and the remainder is unexplained. D and trimming come from the DNA, and the V and J calls and clone size come from that table. This sample lists some 180,000 clones; about nine tenths were detected once. Roughly 4.5% of the sample is taken by the ten largest.

In Seattle, one collaborating source enrolled patients while the infection was active and tracked those patients longitudinally over the course of disease. The collaborating institutions used their own protocols to collect whole blood in K2EDTA tubes. For TCRbeta analysis, collaborators shipped samples in one of three forms: frozen whole blood, isolated PBMCs, or DNA extracted from either of those sample types. This clone occurred once. Which antigen it targets is not known. No base qualities exist here, and no much larger clone lies one base off it. The CDR3, from cysteine to phenylalanine, totals 15 residues. Only the CDR3 portion is preserved as DNA: 45 bases, with reading frame beginning at the first base. The germline V gene (reference sequence) specifies LNHNV as CDR1 and YYDKDF as CDR2. V loses 3 bases at its end and J loses 0 bases; junction bases beyond the gene matches: 1.

The TCR comes from a young man with COVID-19, enrolled during active disease. Sequenced input: peripheral blood. The V and J segments used are TRBV15 and TRBJ2-1, with 8 central nucleotides matching TRBD2. The DNA sequence is as follows: TGTGCCACCAGCAGGGGGACTAGCTCCTACAATGAGCAGTTCTTC. This encodes CATSRGTSSYNEQFF.